This is a list of T cell receptor beta chains from one sample in a study of T cells after yellow fever vaccination. TCRdb re-called the 5' RACE reads with MiXCR, one entry per CDR3 protein. The profile covers under 25,000 distinct CDR3 sequences, with roughly 5.6% appearing a single time and 15% to 20% taken by the ten largest. This specimen consisted of PBMCs, either bulk or a sorted T-cell subset (CD4+, CD8+, memory, or dextramer-sorted; not recorded which), obtained approximately 47 days after the first yellow fever vaccination. These receptors all come from a man between 18 and 35 years old who received the YFV17D yellow fever vaccine. CDR3s include the opening cysteine and the closing phenylalanine or tryptophan. Fields, in order: V gene, CDR3 length, D gene, J gene, clone size, CDR3 protein, CDR3 DNA. D genes are given only for firm matches. The size field is filled for only some rows; it gives once, few, many or a size class.

>TRBV6-4|15|TRBD1|TRBJ1-5|many
CASSPSGAGGQPQHF
TGTGCCAGCAGCCCCTCAGGGGCAGGGGGGCAGCCCCAGCATTTT
>TRBV5-5|15|.|TRBJ2-1|many
CASSQDASAYNEQFF
TGTGCCAGCAGCCAGGACGCCTCGGCCTACAATGAGCAGTTCTTC
>TRBV7-9|17|.|TRBJ2-2|many
CASSSGLGGGYTGELFF
TGTGCCAGCAGCTCCGGACTAGGGGGGGGCTATACCGGGGAGCTGTTTTTT
>TRBV3-1|16|.|TRBJ1-3|many
CASSQEGRGAENTIYF
TGTGCCAGCAGCCAAGAGGGTAGGGGCGCCGAAAACACCATATATTTT
>TRBV5-6|15|.|TRBJ1-5|many
CASSSGGFGNQPQHF
TGTGCCAGCAGCTCGGGGGGCTTTGGGAATCAGCCCCAGCATTTT
>TRBV7-3|14|.|TRBJ2-3|many
CASNQGASTDTQYF
TGTGCCAGCAACCAGGGAGCTAGCACAGATACGCAGTATTTT
>TRBV10-3|15|TRBD2|TRBJ2-1|many
CAISESSSGGDEQFF
TGTGCCATCAGTGAGTCGTCTAGCGGGGGGGATGAGCAGTTCTTC
>TRBV3-1|17|.|TRBJ2-2|few
CASTQVLVGPNTGELFF
TGTGCCTCCACCCAAGTATTGGTCGGGCCAAACACCGGGGAGCTGTTTTTT
>TRBV6-4|14|TRBD2|TRBJ2-1|.
CASSDSPGLVEQFF
TGTGCCAGCAGTGACTCCCCGGGACTAGTAGAGCAGTTCTTC
>TRBV7-2|16|.|TRBJ1-4|many
CASSLYTGGMDEKLFF
TGTGCCAGCAGCTTATACACAGGTGGGATGGATGAAAAACTGTTTTTT
>TRBV10-2|12|.|TRBJ1-1|many
CASSEMAVEAFF
TGCGCCAGCAGTGAGATGGCAGTTGAAGCTTTCTTT
>TRBV10-1|16|TRBD2|TRBJ2-5|many
CASSEWSGGRGETQYF
TGCGCCAGCAGTGAGTGGTCGGGGGGGCGAGGAGAGACCCAGTACTTC
>TRBV18|12|.|TRBJ1-1|many
CASSPAGTEAFF
TGTGCCAGCTCACCAGCGGGCACTGAAGCTTTCTTT
>TRBV20-1|14|TRBD1|TRBJ2-1|many
CSAIPGQAYNEQFF
TGCAGTGCTATACCGGGACAGGCATACAATGAGCAGTTCTTC
>TRBV7-3|17|.|TRBJ2-1|many
CASSLTPYLHSHNEQFF
TGTGCCAGCAGCTTAACGCCCTACCTCCACTCCCACAATGAGCAGTTCTTC
>TRBV20-1|13|.|TRBJ2-5|many
CSAYGSGQETQYF
TGCAGTGCCTACGGTAGCGGCCAAGAGACCCAGTACTTC
>TRBV5-1|15|.|TRBJ1-2|many
CASSLGPARHYGYTF
TGCGCCAGCAGCTTGGGGCCAGCACGGCACTATGGCTACACCTTC
>TRBV7-2|15|TRBD2|TRBJ2-7|many
CASSSTSGAFYEQYF
TGTGCCAGCAGCTCAACTAGCGGGGCTTTCTACGAGCAGTACTTC
>TRBV7-2|16|.|TRBJ1-3|many
CASSPRQVRSGNTIYF
TGTGCCAGCAGCCCCCGACAGGTTCGCTCTGGAAACACCATATATTTT
>TRBV5-1|15|TRBD1|TRBJ1-4|many
CASSLGQGSNEKLFF
TGCGCCAGCAGCTTGGGACAGGGGAGCAATGAAAAACTGTTTTTT
>TRBV5-6|15|TRBD2|TRBJ2-3|many
CASSLDAGGTDTQYF
TGTGCCAGCAGCTTGGACGCGGGAGGCACAGATACGCAGTATTTT
>TRBV7-2|16|.|TRBJ2-2|many
CASSSSRAVSTGELFF
TGTGCCAGCAGCAGCTCTCGCGCAGTCAGCACCGGGGAGCTGTTTTTT
>TRBV5-1|16|TRBD1|TRBJ2-7|many
CASIPRPGQGVYEQYF
TGCGCCAGCATTCCCCGGCCGGGACAGGGGGTCTACGAGCAGTACTTC
>TRBV20-1|10|.|TRBJ1-1|many
CSGTEGEAFF
TGCAGTGGCACGGAGGGTGAAGCTTTCTTT
>TRBV11-2|15|.|TRBJ1-3|many
CASRPRREDGNTIYF
TGTGCCAGCAGGCCGAGGAGGGAGGATGGAAACACCATATATTTT
>TRBV18|16|.|TRBJ2-1|many
CASSPVDWDLNNEQFF
TGTGCCAGCTCACCAGTAGACTGGGACCTTAACAATGAGCAGTTCTTC
>TRBV3-2|13|.|TRBJ1-1|many
CASSSIMGTEAFF
TGTGCCAGCAGCTCCATAATGGGCACTGAAGCTTTCTTT
>TRBV5-6|14|.|TRBJ1-4|many
CASSLLTGYGKLFF
TGTGCCAGCAGCTTGCTGACAGGTTACGGAAAACTGTTTTTT
>TRBV7-3|14|.|TRBJ1-1|.
CASSSEGRHTEAFF
TGTGCCAGCAGTTCAGAGGGACGGCACACTGAAGCTTTCTTT
>TRBV25-1|13|.|TRBJ1-4|many
CASSGQGNEKLFF
TGTGCCAGCAGTGGGCAGGGTAATGAAAAACTGTTTTTT
>TRBV20-1|18|TRBD1|TRBJ2-2|many
CSASYRGYLQENTGELFF
TGCAGTGCTAGTTACAGGGGATACCTACAAGAAAACACCGGGGAGCTGTTTTTT
>TRBV4-3|15|.|TRBJ2-1|many
CASSKGLGDPNEQFF
TGCGCCAGCTCAAAAGGATTGGGAGATCCCAATGAGCAGTTCTTC
>TRBV4-2|16|TRBD2|TRBJ2-3|many
CASSQDLAGGTDTQYF
TGTGCCAGCAGCCAAGATCTAGCGGGGGGCACAGATACGCAGTATTTT
>TRBV11-3|13|.|TRBJ2-7|many
CASSLENLGEQYF
TGTGCCAGCAGCTTAGAGAACCTCGGGGAGCAGTACTTC
>TRBV12-3/TRBV12-4|13|.|TRBJ1-1|many
CASSLALSREAFF
TGTGCCAGCAGTTTAGCGCTTAGTCGTGAAGCTTTCTTT